This is a list of T cell receptor beta chains from one sample in a study of T cells expressing NK-cell markers. TCRdb re-called the 5' RACE reads and gives one entry per CDR3 protein, without DNA. The sample table sets out about 180,000 distinct CDR3 sequences. The source material was blood T cells: a sorted CD56 or NKG2C T cell subset, CD4+ or CD8+ T cells, or bulk PBMC T cells (not recorded which). The receptors here all came from a woman between 18 and 70 years old in good health. Each CDR3 is given with its conserved first and last residue.

j_call v_call cdr3_aa
TRBJ2-1 TRBV5-1 CASSSKGSSSNEQFF
TRBJ2-3 TRBV20-1 CSADRDLTDTQYF
TRBJ1-1 TRBV28 CASSLMVGTGEAFF
TRBJ2-5 TRBV4-1 CASSQWLVAGVQETQYF
TRBJ2-3 TRBV10-3 CAIRPGLPGDTQYF
TRBJ1-5 TRBV24-1 CATSDRSQPQHF
TRBJ1-4 TRBV12-3/TRBV12-4 CASSSGTGGRKLFF
TRBJ2-6 TRBV3-1 CASSQEQLAGANVLTF
TRBJ1-1 TRBV5-6 CASSLAPGHRLTEAFF
TRBJ2-6 TRBV15 CATSQSRVSVLTF
TRBJ2-1 TRBV7-3 CASSVGRDNEQFF
TRBJ2-5 TRBV20-1 CSALSGLAGGKTQYF
TRBJ2-2 TRBV7-3 CASSRVALAGATNTGELFF
TRBJ2-1 TRBV24-1 CATSDQGGGIYNEQFF
TRBJ1-3 TRBV7-3 CASSLHGTGALSGNTIYF
TRBJ2-5 TRBV5-1 CASSPRQKETQYF
TRBJ2-1 TRBV5-5 CASSLEGLQFVNEQFF
TRBJ2-1 TRBV20-1 CSGTSRGNEQFF
TRBJ1-5 TRBV20-1 CSAVGQGGQPQHF
TRBJ2-3 TRBV25-1 CASSVIGLSNTDTQYF
TRBJ1-5 TRBV7-6 CASSSPDQPQHF
TRBJ2-3 TRBV5-1 CASSLLGSGTTDTQYF
TRBJ2-1 TRBV29-1 CSVEFLAGNNEQFF
TRBJ1-2 TRBV10-3 CAISLRGSDGYTF
TRBJ1-2 TRBV5-6 CASSFIGGHLVYGYTF
TRBJ2-5 TRBV2 CATILAAEETQYF
TRBJ1-4 TRBV11-2 CASSLRGAWDEKLFF
TRBJ2-1 TRBV28 CASSPSGRAVNEQFF
TRBJ2-5 TRBV20-1 CSAPGQGVSETQYF
TRBJ1-1 TRBV20-1 CSARDRNRLTEAFF
TRBJ2-2 TRBV20-1 CSASQGTGTGELFF
TRBJ2-7 TRBV6-1 CASSPSGGSFSYEQYF
TRBJ2-1 TRBV27 CASSPGALAGGSYNEQFF
TRBJ1-1 TRBV5-1 CASSPLGQGGEAFF
TRBJ2-7 TRBV7-9 CASSLGRDTYEQYF
TRBJ2-1 TRBV5-1 CASRESWRELYNEQFF
TRBJ2-7 TRBV10-3 CAIMREQGDEQYF
TRBJ1-1 TRBV29-1 CSVEEVTEAFF
TRBJ1-5 TRBV7-2 CASSPTGQPQHF
TRBJ2-2 TRBV4-2 CASSQRDRDSGELFF
TRBJ2-1 TRBV24-1 CATSPRDRGYYNEQFF
TRBJ1-6 TRBV7-3 CASSLGGAYNSPLHF
TRBJ2-1 TRBV5-1 CASSRRLGGSYNEQFF
TRBJ2-2 TRBV7-2 CASSLVGGHGELFF
TRBJ2-2 TRBV9 CASSVRAGSNTGELFF
TRBJ2-5 TRBV21-1 CASSKVGGTGQETQYF
TRBJ2-5 TRBV3-1 CASSQGAGKTQYF
TRBJ1-6 TRBV12-3/TRBV12-4 CASRRQGVASPLHF
TRBJ1-5 TRBV4-1 CASSQEQSGNQPQHF
TRBJ2-5 TRBV2 CASRVSGTQETQYF
TRBJ1-1 TRBV12-3/TRBV12-4 CASSLQGARAEAFF
TRBJ2-5 TRBV29-1 CSVEEGTSGSLETQYF
TRBJ2-7 TRBV3-1 CASSQDRGSSYEQYF
TRBJ1-6 TRBV7-6 CASSLGARRGGNSPLHF
TRBJ2-2 TRBV20-1 CSASPILGDKGTGELFF
TRBJ1-1 TRBV12-3/TRBV12-4 CASSLIGGTEAFF
TRBJ2-5 TRBV24-1 CATSDQTGYQETQYF
TRBJ1-1 TRBV29-1 CSVSLTQGENTEAFF
TRBJ2-2 TRBV5-1 CASTINLANTGELFF
TRBJ1-1 TRBV24-1 CATSDPGLTEAFF